This T cell receptor (beta chain) is drawn from a study of CD8 T cells in Susac syndrome. Healthy donors served as age- and sex-matched controls. The authors reverse transcribed about 0.5 to 1 ug RNA with random hexamers. TCRdb reanalysed the immunoSEQ multiplex PCR reads using MiXCR and keeps one entry per CDR3 protein. Here the sample spans more than 85,000 distinct CDR3 sequences, less than 97% being singletons. This clonotype originated in a human donor in good health. The sample taken for sequencing was CD4+ T cells from PBMCs.

Here the CDR3 reads CASSDTDRRASYEQYF. The CDR3 DNA is TGTGCCAGCAGTGACACGGACAGGCGAGCCTCCTACGAGCAGTACTTC. The chain recombines TRBV2 with TRBJ2-7; 7 nucleotides align to TRBD1. The V and J ends lost 3 bases and 0 bases, in that order; junction bases with no gene match: 8. CDR1 SNHLY and CDR2 FYNNEI come from the germline V gene. This CDR3 has 16 residues.